What follows is one T cell receptor (beta chain) and its context. The antigen it binds to is not known. Within one base of it there is no much larger clone, and no base qualities were kept. TCRbeta CDR3 regions were amplified from genomic DNA using the immunoSEQ Assay, a bias-controlled multiplex PCR. The original pipeline was this. Within the assay, amplification of reference gene primers was used to estimate how many nucleated cells each sample contained. Sequence reads were collapsed and filtered to measure the absolute abundance of every unique TCRbeta CDR3 rearrangement. For each sample, productive Simpson clonality was calculated as the square root of Simpson's diversity index over productive rearrangements. This is the immuneACCESS table as TCRdb keeps it, with only in-frame sequences that have V and J called. A part of the clones is gone; compared with another copy, unresolved V genes explain less than half, and the rest is unexplained. V, J and clone size are those of that table, while D and trimming were read from the DNA. This sample has approximately 170,000 clones in its table, and about four fifths of those were observed once. Roughly 13% of the sample is in the top ten clones.

This sample was taken from a study of blood T cell repertoires in COVID-19 (dated by TCRdb to 2020 to 2021). For the study in its entirety: Samples covering the acute and convalescent phases of COVID-19 were provided by collaborators in the United States, Italy and Spain. Deeply sampled blood TCRbeta repertoires from subjects exposed to, actively infected with, or recovered from COVID-19 were included in the dataset. The prospective study material was composed of cDNA or gDNA derived from T cells, B-cell-depleted T cells, or PBMCs. Samples were obtained from the ongoing ImmuneRACE study (first 160 participants) and from over 1,000 subjects provided by 6 global collaborators. The repertoires were released in a freely available public database intended as a resource for research on the immune response to SARS-CoV-2. Where available, HLA class I and class II types were obtained from metadata supplied by the sample provider rather than from assay-based typing. The sample metadata nearly always contained a de-identified subject ID, COVID-19 status, age in years and sex. The investigation overall reported the following: The amount of clinical and demographic metadata varied by source and participant and was provided uncurated.

The CDR1 and CDR2 encoded by the germline V gene (reference sequence) are MNHNY and SVGAGI. Its CDR3 holds 16 amino acids, cysteine through phenylalanine. The sequence is cut down to CDR3 DNA, 48 bases in frame from base 1. The junction shows trimming of 6 bases on V and 2 bases on J, and the gene matches do not reach 12 bases of it. Another Seattle source contributed samples from volunteer blood donors who had recovered from COVID-19. Each collaborating institution followed its own protocols to collect whole blood in K2EDTA tubes. For TCRbeta analysis, collaborator samples were shipped as frozen whole blood, as isolated PBMCs, or as DNA extracted from either sample type.

This TCR was sampled from a man between 65 and 85 years old who had recovered from COVID-19. The specimen was peripheral blood. The chain is assembled from TRBV6-6 and TRBJ1-2, with 7 middle bases fitting TRBD1. The bases read TGTGCCAGCAGGCCCAGGTGGGACAGCCCCAACTATGGCTACACCTTC. This is translated as CASRPRWDSPNYGYTF.